The text below deals with one T cell receptor beta chain. Its antigen is not identified. Isolation yielded PBMCs, at least 6 million per sample, in every case. PCR was performed a second time for about 7 to 12 cycles using a sample-barcoded 5' primer and a J-beta primer mix. Via MiXCR, TCRdb re-called the 5' RACE reads, giving one row per CDR3 protein. Among 550,000 to 750,000 distinct CDR3 sequences listed, about 21% were seen once. Trimming took 0 bases from V and 6 from J; bases not matched to a gene: 5. The CDR3 has 15 amino acids. From germline, CDR1 is MNHNY and CDR2 SVGAGI (reference sequence). This entry comes from a study of blood T cells in healthy people across ages. The study, taken as a whole, reports: Diversity figures based on one million T cells were deemed too low.

The sequence was obtained from a man in his 70s in good health. The sample was blood. The gene calls are TRBV6-6 and TRBJ2-7; 10 bases are shared with TRBD1. DNA for the CDR3: TGTGCCAGCAGTTACTCGAATGGACAGGGGGTCGAGCAGTACTTC. It translates to CASSYSNGQGVEQYF.